This TCR beta chain was retrieved from a study of control samples from healthy donors and cancer patients. Assay: immunoSEQ multiplex PCR; the TCRdb copy retains only in-frame clones and omits some. The data hold around 95,000 clones, with roughly 80% observed a single time. This CDR3 region has 14 residues. The ends were cut back, 2 bases at V and 6 bases at J, with 13 bases in the middle. Looked up from germline, CDR1 is MNHEY and CDR2 is SMNVEV (reference sequence). Sequenced sample: blood. This sequence joins TRBV27 and TRBJ1-2, with D perhaps TRBD1 (5 bases). The sequence was collected from a man aged 30-40 years in good health. CDR3 nucleotides: TGTGCCAGCAGTTTAAGGCAGGGCTCAAATGGCTACACCTTC. Its translation is CASSLRQGSNGYTF.